These T cell receptor beta chains were read from a single sample in a study of radiation and T cells in renal cell carcinoma. The table came from immunoSEQ multiplex PCR; TCRdb's copy has only in-frame clones and leaves some out. The sample lists around 76,000 clones, 82% seen once, with less than 7% in the top ten. The sample consisted of blood, taken from a patient whose treatment included radiotherapy and nephrectomy. All receptors come from a man between 60 and 75 years old with renal cell carcinoma. Each CDR3 is given with its conserved first and last residue. The D gene is left open where the match is weak. Rows may omit the clone size; those that give it use once, few, many or a size class.

clone_size,v_call,j_call,d_call,cdr3_length,cdr3_aa,cdr3_nt
NA,TRBV27,TRBJ2-7,TRBD2,15,CASSLKAGGYYEQYF,TGTGCCAGCAGTTTAAAGGCGGGAGGGTACTACGAGCAGTACTTC
NA,TRBV10-3,TRBJ2-1,TRBD1,16,CAISSPGQGYYNEQFF,TGTGCCATCAGCTCCCCGGGACAGGGGTACTACAATGAGCAGTTCTTC
NA,TRBV29-1,TRBJ2-1,NA,15,CSVEERLVSGAEQFF,TGCAGCGTTGAAGAGAGACTAGTTTCAGGGGCTGAGCAGTTCTTC
medium-sized,TRBV7-2,TRBJ2-7,TRBD1,13,CASSLRQGYEQYF,TGTGCCAGCAGCTTACGACAGGGGTACGAGCAGTACTTC
NA,TRBV5-4,TRBJ2-1,TRBD1,16,CASSLRTGRSYNEQFF,TGTGCCAGCAGCTTGCGGACAGGGAGGTCCTACAATGAGCAGTTCTTC
NA,TRBV19,TRBJ2-7,NA,13,CASPKESLGEQYF,TGTGCCAGTCCGAAAGAAAGTCTGGGCGAGCAGTACTTC
NA,TRBV7-2,TRBJ2-5,TRBD2,16,CASSLQRLADKRTQYF,TGTGCCAGCAGCCTTCAACGACTAGCGGATAAGAGAACCCAGTACTTC
few,TRBV10-2,TRBJ1-3,TRBD1,16,CASSDPGTGTGNTIYF,TGCGCCAGCAGTGATCCTGGGACAGGGACTGGAAACACCATATATTTT
NA,TRBV5-1,TRBJ1-3,NA,17,CASSLDTPGNTGNTIYF,TGCGCCAGCAGCTTGGATACCCCAGGCAATACTGGAAACACCATATATTTT
NA,TRBV27,TRBJ2-1,NA,13,CASRSLAGHEQFF,TGTGCCAGCAGGTCGCTAGCCGGGCATGAGCAGTTCTTC
NA,TRBV2,TRBJ2-2,TRBD2,14,CASGPGLGTGELFF,TGTGCCAGCGGCCCGGGACTAGGCACCGGGGAGCTGTTTTTT
NA,TRBV27,TRBJ1-4,TRBD1,18,CASSLSVTAGTGEEKLFF,TGTGCCAGCAGTTTATCCGTGACCGCCGGGACAGGGGAGGAAAAACTGTTTTTT
NA,TRBV28,TRBJ1-1,NA,12,CASSGRRAEAFF,TGTGCCAGCAGTGGAAGGCGCGCTGAAGCTTTCTTT
NA,TRBV19,TRBJ1-1,NA,16,CASSMKSPGAWTEAFF,TGTGCCAGTAGCATGAAGTCCCCAGGGGCCTGGACTGAAGCTTTCTTT
NA,TRBV6-1,TRBJ2-1,TRBD2,14,CASTLSGYYNEQFF,TGTGCCAGCACCCTTAGCGGGTACTACAATGAGCAGTTCTTC
NA,TRBV5-6,TRBJ1-3,NA,13,CASSPYSGNTIYF,TGTGCCAGCAGCCCGTACTCTGGAAACACCATATATTTT
NA,TRBV21-1,TRBJ2-2,NA,18,CASSSPSPVAGYTGELFF,TGTGCCAGCAGCTCTCCCAGTCCGGTAGCGGGGTACACCGGGGAGCTGTTTTTT
NA,TRBV28,TRBJ2-1,NA,14,CASSFVDGYNEQFF,TGTGCCAGCAGTTTTGTAGATGGGTACAATGAGCAGTTCTTC
NA,TRBV6-1,TRBJ2-1,NA,15,CASTPDRSAYNEQFF,TGTGCCAGCACCCCGGACAGATCTGCCTACAATGAGCAGTTCTTC
NA,TRBV5-1,TRBJ2-1,NA,13,CASSAEGYNEQFF,TGCGCCAGCAGCGCGGAGGGGTACAATGAGCAGTTCTTC
NA,TRBV5-1,TRBJ1-1,TRBD1,13,CASIDREHTEAFF,TGCGCCAGCATTGACAGGGAGCACACTGAAGCTTTCTTT
NA,TRBV6-6,TRBJ2-5,NA,12,CASSWGGETQYF,TGTGCCAGCAGTTGGGGTGGAGAGACCCAGTACTTC
NA,TRBV7-8,TRBJ2-6,NA,19,CASSLGLWGTSSGANVLTF,TGTGCCAGCAGCTTAGGATTGTGGGGTACTTCTTCTGGGGCCAACGTCCTGACTTTC
NA,TRBV5-1,TRBJ2-5,TRBD1,17,CASSPSPGTALVETQYF,TGCGCCAGCAGCCCGAGCCCCGGGACAGCCCTCGTAGAGACCCAGTACTTC
NA,TRBV7-2,TRBJ2-7,NA,13,CASSLGEFYEQYF,TGTGCCAGCAGTCTAGGGGAGTTCTACGAGCAGTACTTC
NA,TRBV2,TRBJ2-1,TRBD1,16,CASGIPRDSLYNEQFF,TGTGCCAGCGGAATCCCCCGGGACAGTTTATACAATGAGCAGTTCTTC
NA,TRBV5-1,TRBJ2-3,NA,15,CASSPRGGGTDTQYF,TGCGCCAGCAGCCCGCGTGGGGGTGGCACAGATACGCAGTATTTT
NA,TRBV5-6,TRBJ2-3,TRBD2,17,CASSPYPGLAVTDTQYF,TGTGCCAGCAGCCCCTACCCCGGGCTAGCGGTAACAGATACGCAGTATTTT
NA,TRBV19,TRBJ1-4,TRBD1,16,CASNSEPGTGGEKLFF,TGTGCCAGTAACTCGGAACCCGGGACAGGTGGAGAAAAACTGTTTTTT
NA,TRBV6-8,TRBJ2-5,NA,12,CASSFEVETQYF,TGTGCCAGCAGTTTTGAAGTGGAGACCCAGTACTTC
NA,TRBV7-9,TRBJ2-1,NA,16,CASSFREGQSGDRRFF,TGTGCCAGCAGCTTTAGGGAAGGGCAGAGCGGCGACAGGAGGTTCTTC
NA,TRBV10-3,TRBJ1-5,NA,14,CAISAGIGNQPQHF,TGTGCCATCAGCGCAGGGATTGGCAATCAGCCCCAGCATTTT
few,TRBV7-2,TRBJ2-7,TRBD1,15,CASRPIRDRTHEQYF,TGTGCCAGCCGCCCCATCCGGGACAGGACCCACGAGCAGTACTTC
NA,TRBV5-1,TRBJ1-2,NA,15,CASSLAGPYNYGYTF,TGCGCCAGCAGCTTGGCAGGGCCTTATAACTATGGCTACACCTTC
NA,TRBV5-3,TRBJ2-7,TRBD1,21,CARSPRFPSPVLGQGGYEQYF,TGTGCCAGAAGCCCAAGATTCCCTTCCCCCGTCTTGGGACAGGGTGGCTACGAGCAGTACTTC
NA,TRBV27,TRBJ2-7,NA,15,CASSPISGHSYEQYF,TGTGCCAGCAGTCCCATATCGGGACACTCCTACGAGCAGTACTTC
many,TRBV4-2,TRBJ2-7,NA,13,CASSLENRYEQYF,TGTGCCAGCAGCCTCGAGAATCGGTACGAGCAGTACTTC
NA,TRBV21-1,TRBJ2-2,NA,18,CASSNYHFGTENTGELFF,TGTGCCAGCAGCAACTACCATTTCGGGACAGAAAACACCGGGGAGCTGTTTTTT
NA,TRBV7-6,TRBJ1-5,NA,13,CASSHRDNQPQHF,TGTGCCAGCAGCCACCGGGACAATCAGCCCCAGCATTTT
few,TRBV5-1,TRBJ2-2,NA,14,CASMGPANTGELFF,TGCGCCAGCATGGGGCCCGCGAACACCGGGGAGCTGTTTTTT
once,TRBV7-9,TRBJ1-2,TRBD1,13,CASRRVTGDGYTF,TGTGCCAGCCGAAGGGTGACAGGGGACGGCTACACCTTC
few,TRBV27,TRBJ2-5,TRBD1,14,CASTGTGGMETQYF,TGTGCCAGCACGGGGACAGGGGGCATGGAGACCCAGTACTTC
NA,TRBV27,TRBJ2-5,NA,15,CASSFRRDGQETQYF,TGTGCCAGCAGTTTCCGCCGGGACGGTCAAGAGACCCAGTACTTC
NA,TRBV28,TRBJ2-7,TRBD2,14,CASSLAGRLEEQYF,TGTGCCAGCAGTCTAGCGGGACGTCTCGAGGAGCAGTACTTC
NA,TRBV5-1,TRBJ1-3,NA,17,CASSLEGVRNSGNTIYF,TGCGCCAGCAGCTTGGAAGGCGTCAGAAACTCTGGAAACACCATATATTTT
NA,TRBV27,TRBJ2-2,NA,15,CATNYRGGGTGELFF,TGTGCCACCAACTACAGGGGAGGGGGCACCGGGGAGCTGTTTTTT
once,TRBV27,TRBJ2-3,TRBD2,16,CASSAQLAASTDTQYF,TGTGCCAGCAGTGCTCAACTAGCGGCTAGCACAGATACGCAGTATTTT
NA,TRBV4-3,TRBJ2-2,TRBD2,19,CASSPTLPGLAGPPGELFF,TGCGCCAGCAGCCCTACCCTCCCGGGACTAGCGGGGCCGCCCGGGGAGCTGTTTTTT
NA,TRBV4-3,TRBJ1-3,NA,16,CASSQDYKSSGNTIYF,TGCGCCAGCAGCCAAGATTACAAGAGCTCTGGAAACACCATATATTTT
NA,TRBV27,TRBJ2-7,NA,14,CASSPGRGWSEQYF,TGTGCCAGCAGTCCCGGCCGGGGGTGGTCCGAGCAGTACTTC
NA,TRBV29-1,TRBJ1-2,NA,13,CSVETVGFNGYTF,TGCAGCGTTGAAACAGTGGGCTTTAATGGCTACACCTTC
NA,TRBV10-3,TRBJ2-1,NA,15,CAISDRDREGNEQFF,TGTGCCATCAGTGATCGAGACAGGGAGGGAAATGAGCAGTTCTTC
NA,TRBV29-1,TRBJ1-3,TRBD1,13,CSVLGQGGNTIYF,TGCAGCGTTCTAGGACAGGGTGGAAACACCATATATTTT
NA,TRBV27,TRBJ2-7,TRBD2,15,CASSLRLAGVDEQYF,TGTGCCAGCAGTTTAAGGTTAGCGGGAGTGGACGAGCAGTACTTC